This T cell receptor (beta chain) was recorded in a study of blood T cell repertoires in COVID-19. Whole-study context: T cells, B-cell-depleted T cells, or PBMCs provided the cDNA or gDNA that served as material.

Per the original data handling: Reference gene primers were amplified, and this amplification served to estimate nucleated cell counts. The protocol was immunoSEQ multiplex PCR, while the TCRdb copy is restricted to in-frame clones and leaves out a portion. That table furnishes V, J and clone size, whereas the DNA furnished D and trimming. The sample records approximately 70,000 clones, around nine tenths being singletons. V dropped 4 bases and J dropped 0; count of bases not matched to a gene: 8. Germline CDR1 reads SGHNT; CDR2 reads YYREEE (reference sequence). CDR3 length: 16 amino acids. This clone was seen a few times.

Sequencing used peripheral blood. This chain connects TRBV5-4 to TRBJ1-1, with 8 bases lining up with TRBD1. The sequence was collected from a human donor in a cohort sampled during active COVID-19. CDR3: CASSIYRGALNTEAFF. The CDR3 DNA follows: TGTGCCAGCAGCATTTACAGGGGGGCCCTGAACACTGAAGCTTTCTTT.